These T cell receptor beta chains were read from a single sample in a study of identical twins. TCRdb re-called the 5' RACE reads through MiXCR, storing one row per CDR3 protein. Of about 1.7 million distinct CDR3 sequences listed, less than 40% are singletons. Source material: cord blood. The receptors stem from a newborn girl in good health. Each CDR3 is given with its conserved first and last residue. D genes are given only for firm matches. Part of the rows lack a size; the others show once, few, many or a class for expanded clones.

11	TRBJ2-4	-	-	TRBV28	CASSLQGGQYF	TGTGCCAGCAGTTTACAAGGTGGACAGTACTTC
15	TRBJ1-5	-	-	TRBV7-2	CASSLVFPSNQPQHF	TGTGCCAGCAGCTTAGTGTTCCCTAGCAATCAGCCCCAGCATTTT
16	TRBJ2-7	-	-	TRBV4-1	CASSRLTLVSWDEQYF	TGCGCCAGCAGTCGACTAACGCTCGTCAGTTGGGACGAGCAGTACTTC
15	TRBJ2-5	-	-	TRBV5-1	CASSLVAGSHNEQYF	TGCGCCAGCAGCTTGGTGGCAGGGAGCCACAATGAGCAGTACTTC
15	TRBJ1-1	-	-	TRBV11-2	CASSPHYLSRTEVFF	TGTGCCAGCAGCCCGCATTACCTCAGTCGCACTGAAGTTTTCTTT
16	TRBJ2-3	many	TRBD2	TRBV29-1	CSVGLAGGPLTDTQYF	TGCAGCGTTGGGCTAGCGGGAGGGCCTCTGACAGATACGCAGTATTTT
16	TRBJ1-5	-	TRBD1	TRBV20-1	CSAGQGETYSNRPQHF	TGCAGTGCTGGACAGGGGGAAACTTATAGCAATCGGCCCCAGCATTTT
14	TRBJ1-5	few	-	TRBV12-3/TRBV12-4	CASSFFGVNQPQHF	TGTGCCAGCAGTTTTTTTGGGGTTAATCAGCCCCAGCATTTT
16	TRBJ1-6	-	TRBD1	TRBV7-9	CASSLATGTGTSPLHF	TGTGCCAGCAGCTTAGCTACCGGGACAGGGACTTCACCCCTCCACTTT
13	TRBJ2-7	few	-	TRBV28	CASSLLGSEEQYF	TGTGCCAGCAGTTTACTCGGATCGGAAGAGCAGTACTTC
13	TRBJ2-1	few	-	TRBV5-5	CASSYGRRNEQFF	TGTGCCAGCAGCTATGGCAGGAGAAATGAGCAGTTCTTC
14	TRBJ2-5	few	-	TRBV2	CASSTSGSQETQYF	TGTGCCAGCAGTACTTCCGGCAGTCAAGAGACCCAGTACTTC
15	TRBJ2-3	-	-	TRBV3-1	CASSWGHRGADTQYF	TGTGCCAGCAGCTGGGGCCATAGAGGGGCAGATACGCAGTATTTT
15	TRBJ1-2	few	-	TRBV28	CASSLAPRISYGYTF	TGTGCCAGCAGTTTAGCGCCGAGGATAAGCTATGGCTACACCTTC
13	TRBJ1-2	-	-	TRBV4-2	CASSQEGIGGYTF	TGTGCCAGCAGCCAAGAAGGGATAGGTGGCTACACCTTC
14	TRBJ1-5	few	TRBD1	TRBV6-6	CASSYGGQGQPQHF	TGTGCCAGCAGTTACGGGGGACAGGGTCAGCCCCAGCATTTT
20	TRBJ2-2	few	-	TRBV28	CASSLMIGGVWGPLTGELFF	TGTGCCAGCAGTTTGATGATTGGGGGCGTTTGGGGGCCCCTAACCGGGGAGCTGTTTTTT
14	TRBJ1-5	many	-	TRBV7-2	CASSSRQGNQPQHF	TGTGCCAGCAGCTCAAGACAGGGCAATCAGCCCCAGCATTTT
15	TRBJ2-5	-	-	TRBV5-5	CASSLGNLGVETQYF	TGTGCCAGCAGCTTGGGTAACCTGGGGGTAGAGACCCAGTACTTC
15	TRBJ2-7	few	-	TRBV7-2	CASSVSGASRREQYF	TGTGCCAGCAGCGTCTCCGGGGCATCGCGCCGCGAGCAGTACTTC
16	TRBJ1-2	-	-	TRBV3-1	CASSQRVLTGRDGYTF	TGTGCCAGCAGCCAACGGGTACTCACAGGACGAGATGGCTACACCTTC
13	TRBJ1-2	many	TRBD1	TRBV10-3	CAIRPGTDHGYTF	TGTGCCATCAGGCCCGGGACAGATCATGGCTACACCTTC
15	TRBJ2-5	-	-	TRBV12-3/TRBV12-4	CASSGGRVVQETQYF	TGTGCCAGCAGTGGAGGTAGAGTGGTACAAGAGACCCAGTACTTC
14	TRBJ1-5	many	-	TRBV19	CASSKGGGNQPQHF	TGTGCCAGTAGTAAGGGTGGGGGCAATCAGCCCCAGCATTTT